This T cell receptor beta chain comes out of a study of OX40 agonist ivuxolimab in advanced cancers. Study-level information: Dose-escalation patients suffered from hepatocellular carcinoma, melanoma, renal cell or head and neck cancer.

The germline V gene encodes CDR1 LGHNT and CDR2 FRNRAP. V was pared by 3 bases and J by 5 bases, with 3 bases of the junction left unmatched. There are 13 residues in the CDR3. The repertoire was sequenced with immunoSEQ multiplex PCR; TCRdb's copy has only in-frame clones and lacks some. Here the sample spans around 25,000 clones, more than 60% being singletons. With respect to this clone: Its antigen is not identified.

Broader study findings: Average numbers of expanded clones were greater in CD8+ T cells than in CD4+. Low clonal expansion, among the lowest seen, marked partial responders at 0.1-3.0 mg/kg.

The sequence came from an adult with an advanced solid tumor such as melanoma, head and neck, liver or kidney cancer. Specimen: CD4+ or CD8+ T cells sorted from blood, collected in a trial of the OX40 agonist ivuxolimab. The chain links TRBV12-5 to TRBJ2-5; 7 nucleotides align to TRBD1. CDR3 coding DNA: TGTGCTAGTGGTTTCGGACAGGAGGAGACCCAGTACTTC. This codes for CASGFGQEETQYF.